The TCR beta chain described here comes from a study of blood T cell repertoires in COVID-19. On the study more broadly: The United States, Italy and Spain supplied acute and convalescent COVID-19 samples. PBMCs, B-cell-depleted T cells, or T cells were the source of the cDNA or gDNA that made up the material.

This clone appeared once. Authors' data handling: By means of reference gene primer amplification, nucleated cell counts were estimated. Sequencing used immunoSEQ multiplex PCR; TCRdb keeps in-frame clones, though not all of them. For V, J and clone size, that table is used; D and trimming come from the DNA. The sample shows some 120,000 clones, approximately 90% of them seen only once. The sequenced material came from peripheral blood. This TCR was sampled from a human donor with active COVID-19. The donor label of this sample is uncertain.

For the CDR3, the DNA is TGTGCCTGGCTTGGCACAGATACGCAGTATTTT. Translated: CAWLGTDTQYF. The chain employs TRBV30 and TRBJ2-3, with D unresolved. V was cut by 5 bases and J by 1 base, with 4 bases left in between. CDR3 length: 11 amino acids. Germline lookup yields CDR1 GTSNPN and CDR2 SVGIG (reference sequence).